One sample yielded the 13 T cell receptor beta chains listed below, sequenced in a study of T cells in Graves' hyperthyroidism and ophthalmopathy. The CDR3 regions of TCR beta were amplified from RNA transcripts. RT-PCR in the first round (using the HTBI primer set) targeted the TCR CDR3. MiXCR, run by TCRdb on the multiplex PCR reads, gives a single entry per CDR3 protein. The table lists some 510,000 distinct CDR3 sequences, around 20% of them singletons. The source material was blood. The receptor source for this set is a man younger than 35 with Graves' hyperthyroidism.

V gene TRBV28 combines with J gene TRBJ2-5, with 10 bases aligning to TRBD1. This CDR3 contains 14 residues. Germline trimming cut 10 bases from V and 4 bases from J; bases unmatched to any gene: 9. In germline, CDR1 is MDHEN, CDR2 SYDVKM. The CDR3 loop reads CATGGQGGGETQYF. CDR3 coding DNA: TGTGCCACCGGTGGACAGGGGGGTGGAGAGACCCAGTACTTC.

This clonotype was counted a few times. The rearrangement joins TRBV14 to TRBJ2-7, with D perhaps TRBD1 or TRBD2 (6 bases each). V shed 1 base and J shed 5 bases, with 9 bases lying between them. This CDR3 comprises 13 residues. The V gene's germline CDR1 is SGHDN and CDR2 FVKESK. The CDR3: CASSQVGGNEQYF. The CDR3 nucleotides are TGTGCCAGCAGCCAAGTCGGGGGCAACGAGCAGTACTTC.

Many counts were recorded for this clonotype. The genes are TRBV28 and TRBJ1-5; D uncertain. The germline gives CDR1 MDHEN, CDR2 SYDVKM. V lost 2 bases and J lost 3, with 11 bases in between. The CDR3 runs 15 residues. The CDR3, as DNA: TGTGCCAGCAGTTTAAGCAGCCCATTCAATCAGCCCCAGCATTTT. Its translation is CASSLSSPFNQPQHF.

Only a few counts were recorded for this clonotype. V and J are TRBV30 and TRBJ1-6, with D unclear. CDR1 is GTSNPN and CDR2 is SVGIG in the germline V gene (reference sequence). V was cut by 2 bases and J by 8 bases, with 10 bases left in between. There are 13 residues in the CDR3. The CDR3 loop is CAWSIQMDSPLHF. The CDR3, as DNA: TGTGCCTGGAGTATACAGATGGATTCACCCCTCCACTTT.

This clonotype came up a few times. The chain joins TRBV7-3 to TRBJ1-2; TRBD1 agrees at 8 bases. The CDR3 loop spans 13 amino acids. With V trimmed by 4 bases and J by 7 bases, 5 bases remained unmatched. The V gene's germline CDR1 is SGHTA and CDR2 FQGTGA. The CDR3 nucleotides read TGTGCCAGCAGCTCCTCAGGGGGCGCTGGCTACACCTTC. Its protein is CASSSSGGAGYTF.

This clonotype was seen more than once but under ten times. The genes are TRBV11-2 and TRBJ2-7; TRBD2 agrees at 9 bases. The CDR3 sequence is 17 residues long. J was trimmed by 2 bases and V by 1 base; bases with no gene match: 9. Germline assignment: CDR1 SGHAT and CDR2 FQNNGV. CDR3: CASSLGLATSGTYEQYF. The DNA for the CDR3 is TGTGCCAGCAGCTTAGGATTGGCGACTAGCGGTACCTACGAGCAGTACTTC. Filled out from reference TRBV11-2 and TRBJ2-7, the complete variable domain reads EAGVAQSPRYKIIEKRQSVAFWCNPISGHATLYWYQQILGQGPKLLIQFQNNGVVDDSQLPKDRFSAERLKGVDSTLKIQPAKLEDSAVYLCASSLGLATSGTYEQYFGPGTRLTVT.

This clonotype was seen a few times. The chain carries TRBV20-1 and TRBJ2-7; D perhaps matches TRBD1 (5 bases). CDR1 and CDR2 (germline): DFQATT, SNEGSKA (reference sequence). There are 13 residues in the CDR3. V lost 1 base and J lost 5, with 12 bases in between. CDR3 protein: CSARAGNQDEQYF. DNA of the CDR3: TGCAGTGCTAGAGCAGGGAACCAGGACGAGCAGTACTTC.

A few counts support this clonotype. The CDR3 coding sequence is TGTGCCAGCAGCCCCGATGCCAATCGAGGAAACACCATATATTTT. It specifies CASSPDANRGNTIYF. This rearrangement joins TRBV11-2 to TRBJ1-3; no clear D gene. V lost 5 bases and J 4 bases, leaving 15 bases between the germline ends. CDR1 and CDR2 from the germline V gene are SGHAT and FQNNGV. The CDR3 contains 15 residues.

The genes are TRBV4-1 and TRBJ2-5; tentatively, D is TRBD1 (5 bases). Between the trimmed V and J ends, which lost 0 bases and 1 base, there was a span of 9 bases. The germline gives CDR1 MGHRA, CDR2 YSYEKL. The CDR3 spans 15 residues. The CDR3 sequence is CASSQDKTVQETQYF. CDR3 bases: TGCGCCAGCAGCCAAGATAAGACAGTCCAAGAGACCCAGTACTTC.

This clonotype was counted ten times or more. The chain recombines TRBV6-1 with TRBJ1-1; 8 bases match TRBD1. The J segment lost 2 bases and the V segment lost 7 bases, leaving 6 bases of the junction unmatched. This CDR3 spans 14 amino acids. Germline loops: CDR1 MNHNS, CDR2 SASEGT. CDR3 DNA sequence: TGTGCCAGCACTCCCGGACAGGGAAACACTGAAGCTTTCTTT. Residues: CASTPGQGNTEAFF.

The V and J genes are TRBV2 and TRBJ1-5, with D uncertain. V was pared by 6 bases and J by 4 bases, with 10 bases between. There are 13 residues in the CDR3. The germline gives CDR1 SNHLY, CDR2 FYNNEI. The CDR3 reads CASSKAENQPQHF. The CDR3 DNA sequence: TGTGCCAGCAGCAAGGCAGAGAATCAGCCCCAGCATTTT.

This clonotype was observed at least ten times. The rearrangement uses TRBV6-5 and TRBJ2-7; D is ambiguous. Trimming removed 0 bases from V and 5 bases from J, with 5 bases in between. This CDR3 region has 12 residues. Germline loops: CDR1 MNHEY, CDR2 SVGAGI. CDR3: CASSYSENEQYF. Here the CDR3 DNA reads TGTGCCAGCAGTTACTCGGAGAACGAGCAGTACTTC.

This clonotype occurred a few times. This chain uses TRBV6-1 with TRBJ2-7, with D unclear. Trimming took off 6 bases at V and 0 bases at J, with 15 bases between the two ends. The CDR3 runs 15 residues. Germline-derived CDR1 and CDR2 are MNHNS and SASEGT. The CDR3 loop reads CASRALTHSSYEQYF. In nucleotides, the CDR3 is TGTGCCAGCAGGGCTTTGACGCATAGCTCCTACGAGCAGTACTTC.